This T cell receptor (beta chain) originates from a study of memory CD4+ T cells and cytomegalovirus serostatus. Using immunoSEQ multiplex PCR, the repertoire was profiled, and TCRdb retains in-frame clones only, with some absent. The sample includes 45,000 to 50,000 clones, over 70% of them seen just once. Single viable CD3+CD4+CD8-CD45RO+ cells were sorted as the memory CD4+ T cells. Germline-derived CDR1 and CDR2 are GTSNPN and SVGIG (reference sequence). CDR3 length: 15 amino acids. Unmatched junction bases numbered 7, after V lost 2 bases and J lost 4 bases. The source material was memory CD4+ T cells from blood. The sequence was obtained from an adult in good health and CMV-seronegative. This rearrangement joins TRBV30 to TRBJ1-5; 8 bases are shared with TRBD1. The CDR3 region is CAWSRDRQGNQPQHF. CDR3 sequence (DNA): TGTGCCTGGAGTCGGGATAGACAGGGGAATCAGCCCCAGCATTTT.